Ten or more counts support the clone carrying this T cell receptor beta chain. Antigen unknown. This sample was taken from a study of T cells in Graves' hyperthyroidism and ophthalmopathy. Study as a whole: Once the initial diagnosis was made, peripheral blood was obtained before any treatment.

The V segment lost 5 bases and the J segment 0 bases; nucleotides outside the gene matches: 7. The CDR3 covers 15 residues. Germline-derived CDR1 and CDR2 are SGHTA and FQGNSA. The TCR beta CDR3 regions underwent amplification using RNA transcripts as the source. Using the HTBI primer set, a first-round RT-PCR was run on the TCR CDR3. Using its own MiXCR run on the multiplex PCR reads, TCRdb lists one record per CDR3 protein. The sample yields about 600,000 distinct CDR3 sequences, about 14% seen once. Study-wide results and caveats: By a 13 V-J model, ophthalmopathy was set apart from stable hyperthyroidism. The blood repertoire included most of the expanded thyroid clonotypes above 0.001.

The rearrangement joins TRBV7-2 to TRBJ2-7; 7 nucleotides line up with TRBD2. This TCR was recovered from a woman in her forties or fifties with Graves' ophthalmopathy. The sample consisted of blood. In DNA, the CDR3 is TGTGCCAGCAGCGGGAGGGGTCTGAGCTCCTACGAGCAGTACTTC. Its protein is CASSGRGLSSYEQYF.